The clone carrying this T cell receptor (beta chain) showed up just a few times. Antigen: not known. These data are taken from a study of CD8 T cells in ankylosing spondylitis. Study outcomes and limitations: Earlier reports found some motif variants in synovial fluid and blood in reactive arthritis. As reported, disease-linked clones showed significant enrichment in matched ankylosing spondylitis synovial fluid.

Quantitative molecular-barcoded 5'-RACE generated the TCR beta libraries. MiXCR was run by TCRdb on the 5' RACE reads, yielding one entry per CDR3 protein. The sample consists of tens of thousands of distinct CDR3 sequences, 25% to 35% of them appearing once. Trimming cost V 6 bases and J 2 bases; bases outside gene matches: 10. The CDR3 loop spans 16 amino acids. The source material was blood, either unsorted or a sorted T cell fraction (not recorded which). This TCR was sampled from a male donor with ankylosing spondylitis or in good health (not recorded which). V usage is TRBV12-3 or TRBV12-4 and J usage is TRBJ2-1; 7 nucleotides align to TRBD2. CDR3 in amino acids: CASSRGEGEPYNEQFF. Written as DNA, the CDR3 is TGTGCCAGCAGCCGGGGGGAGGGAGAGCCCTACAATGAGCAGTTCTTC.